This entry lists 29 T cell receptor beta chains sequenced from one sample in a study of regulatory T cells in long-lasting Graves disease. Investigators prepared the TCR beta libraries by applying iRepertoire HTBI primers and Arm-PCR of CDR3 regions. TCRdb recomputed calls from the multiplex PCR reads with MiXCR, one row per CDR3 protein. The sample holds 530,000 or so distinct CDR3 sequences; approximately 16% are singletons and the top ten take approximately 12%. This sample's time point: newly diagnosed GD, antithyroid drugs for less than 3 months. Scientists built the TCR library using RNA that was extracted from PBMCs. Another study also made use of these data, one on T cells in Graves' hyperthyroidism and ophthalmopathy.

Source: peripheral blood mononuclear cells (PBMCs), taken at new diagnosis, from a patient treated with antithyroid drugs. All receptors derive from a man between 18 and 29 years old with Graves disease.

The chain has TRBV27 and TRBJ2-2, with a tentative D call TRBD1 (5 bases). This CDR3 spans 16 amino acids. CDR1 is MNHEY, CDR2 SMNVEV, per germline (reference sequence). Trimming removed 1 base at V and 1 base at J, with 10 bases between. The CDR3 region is CASSLLRQRNTGELFF. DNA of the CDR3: TGTGCCAGCAGTTTATTACGACAGAGGAACACCGGGGAGCTGTTTTTT.

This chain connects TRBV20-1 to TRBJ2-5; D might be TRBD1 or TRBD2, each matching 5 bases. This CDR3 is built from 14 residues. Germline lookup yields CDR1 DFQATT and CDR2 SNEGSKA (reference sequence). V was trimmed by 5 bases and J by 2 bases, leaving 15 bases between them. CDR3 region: CSAHLRDQQETQYF. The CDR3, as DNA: TGCAGTGCTCACCTCCGGGACCAGCAAGAGACCCAGTACTTC.

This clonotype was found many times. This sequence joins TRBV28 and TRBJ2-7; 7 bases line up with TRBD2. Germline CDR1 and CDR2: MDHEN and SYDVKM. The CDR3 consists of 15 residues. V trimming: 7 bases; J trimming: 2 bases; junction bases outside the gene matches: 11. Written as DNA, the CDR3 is TGTGCCAGCATTACGTCTAGCGGACGTACCTACGAGCAGTACTTC. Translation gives CASITSSGRTYEQYF.

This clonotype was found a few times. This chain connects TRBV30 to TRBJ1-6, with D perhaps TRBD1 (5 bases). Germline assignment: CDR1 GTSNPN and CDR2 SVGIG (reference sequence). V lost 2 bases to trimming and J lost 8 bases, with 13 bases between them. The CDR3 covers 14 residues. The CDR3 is CAWSRDGGYSPLHF. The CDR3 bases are TGTGCCTGGAGTAGGGACGGGGGATATTCACCCCTCCACTTT.

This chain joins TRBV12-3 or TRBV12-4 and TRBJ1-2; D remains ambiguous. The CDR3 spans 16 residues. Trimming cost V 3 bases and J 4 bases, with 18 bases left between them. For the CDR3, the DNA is TGTGCCAGCAGTTTTGGCAGGACTCCCGAAGGCTATGGCTACACCTTC. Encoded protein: CASSFGRTPEGYGYTF.

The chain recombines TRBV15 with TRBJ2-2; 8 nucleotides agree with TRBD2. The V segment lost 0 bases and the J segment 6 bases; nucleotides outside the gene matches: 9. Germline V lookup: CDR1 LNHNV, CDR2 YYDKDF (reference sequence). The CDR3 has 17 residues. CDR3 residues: CATSRESAGGPSGELFF. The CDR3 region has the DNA TGTGCCACCAGCAGAGAATCGGCGGGAGGCCCTTCCGGGGAGCTGTTTTTT.

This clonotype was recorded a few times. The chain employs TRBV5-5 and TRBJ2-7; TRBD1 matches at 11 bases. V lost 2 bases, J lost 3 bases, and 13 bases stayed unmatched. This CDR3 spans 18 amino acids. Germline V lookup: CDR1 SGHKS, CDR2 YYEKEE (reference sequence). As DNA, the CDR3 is TGTGCCAGCAGCTTACCGGGACAGGGGGAATTATTTGACTACGAGCAGTACTTC. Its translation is CASSLPGQGELFDYEQYF.

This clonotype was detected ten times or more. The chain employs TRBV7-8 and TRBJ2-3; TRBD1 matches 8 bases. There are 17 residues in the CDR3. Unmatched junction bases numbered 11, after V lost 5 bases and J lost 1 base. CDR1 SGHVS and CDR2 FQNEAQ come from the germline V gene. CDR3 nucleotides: TGTGCCAGCAGCCCGCGGGACAGGCCTTCTGGCACAGATACGCAGTATTTT. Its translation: CASSPRDRPSGTDTQYF.

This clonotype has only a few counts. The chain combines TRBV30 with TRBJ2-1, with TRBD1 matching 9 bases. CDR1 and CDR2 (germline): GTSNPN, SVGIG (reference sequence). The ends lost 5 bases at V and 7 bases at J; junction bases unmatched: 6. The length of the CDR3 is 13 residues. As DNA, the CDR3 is TGTGCCTGGGACAGGGGGTATGGGAATGAGCAGTTCTTC. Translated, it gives CAWDRGYGNEQFF. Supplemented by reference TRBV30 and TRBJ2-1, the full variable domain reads SQTIHQWPATLVQPVGSPLSLECTVEGTSNPNLYWYRQAAGRGLQLLFYSVGIGQISSEVPQNLSASRPQDRQFILSSKKLLLSDSGFYLCAWDRGYGNEQFFGPGTRLTVL.

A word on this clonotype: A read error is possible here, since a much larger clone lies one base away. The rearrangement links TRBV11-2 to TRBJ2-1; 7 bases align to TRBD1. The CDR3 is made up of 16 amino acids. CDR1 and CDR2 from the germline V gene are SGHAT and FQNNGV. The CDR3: CASSLTGLMTYNERFF. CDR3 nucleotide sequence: TGTGCCAGCAGCTTGACAGGGTTGATGACCTACAATGAGCGGTTCTTC.

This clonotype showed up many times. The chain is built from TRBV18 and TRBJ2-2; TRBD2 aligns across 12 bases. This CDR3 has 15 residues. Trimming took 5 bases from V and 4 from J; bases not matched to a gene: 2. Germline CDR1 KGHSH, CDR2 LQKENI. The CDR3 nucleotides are TGTGCCAGCTCAGGACTAGCGGGACCCACCGGGGAGCTGTTTTTT. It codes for CASSGLAGPTGELFF.

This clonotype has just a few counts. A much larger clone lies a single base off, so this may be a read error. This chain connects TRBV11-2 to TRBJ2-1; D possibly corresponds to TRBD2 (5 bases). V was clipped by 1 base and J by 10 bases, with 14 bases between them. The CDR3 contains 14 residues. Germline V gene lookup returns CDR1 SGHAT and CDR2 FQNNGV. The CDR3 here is CASSLAGSAYEQFF. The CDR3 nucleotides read TGTGCCAGCAGCTTAGCGGGGAGTGCCTACGAGCAGTTCTTC.

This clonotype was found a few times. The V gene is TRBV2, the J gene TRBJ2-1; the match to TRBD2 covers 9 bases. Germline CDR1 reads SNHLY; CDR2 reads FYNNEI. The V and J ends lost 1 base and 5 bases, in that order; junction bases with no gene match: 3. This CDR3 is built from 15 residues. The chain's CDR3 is CASSEGLAGHNEQFF. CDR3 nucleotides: TGTGCCAGCAGTGAAGGGCTAGCGGGACACAATGAGCAGTTCTTC.

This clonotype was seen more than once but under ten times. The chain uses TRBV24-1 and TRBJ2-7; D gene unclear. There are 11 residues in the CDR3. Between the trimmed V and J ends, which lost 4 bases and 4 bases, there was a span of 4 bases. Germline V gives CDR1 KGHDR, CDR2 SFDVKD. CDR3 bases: TGTGCCACCAGTGACCATTACGAGCAGTACTTC. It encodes CATSDHYEQYF.

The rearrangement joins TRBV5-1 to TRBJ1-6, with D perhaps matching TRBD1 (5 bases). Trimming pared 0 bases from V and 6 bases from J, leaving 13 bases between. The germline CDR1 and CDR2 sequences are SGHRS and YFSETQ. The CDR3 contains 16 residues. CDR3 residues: CASSLVRTRGNSPLHF. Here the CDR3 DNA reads TGCGCCAGCAGCTTGGTCAGGACACGGGGTAATTCACCCCTCCACTTT.

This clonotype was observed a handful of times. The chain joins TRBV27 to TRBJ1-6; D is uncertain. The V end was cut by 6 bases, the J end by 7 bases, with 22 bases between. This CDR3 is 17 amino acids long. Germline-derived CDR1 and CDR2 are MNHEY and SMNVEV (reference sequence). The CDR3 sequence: CASSQDLGGRANSPLHF. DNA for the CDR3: TGTGCCAGCAGCCAAGATCTCGGCGGCCGGGCAAATTCACCCCTCCACTTT.

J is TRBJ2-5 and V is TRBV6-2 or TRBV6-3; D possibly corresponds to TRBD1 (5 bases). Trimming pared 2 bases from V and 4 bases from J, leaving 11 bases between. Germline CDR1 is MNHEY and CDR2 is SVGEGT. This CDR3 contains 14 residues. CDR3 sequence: CASSYDRRGETQYF. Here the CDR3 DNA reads TGTGCCAGCAGTTACGACAGACGAGGAGAGACCCAGTACTTC.

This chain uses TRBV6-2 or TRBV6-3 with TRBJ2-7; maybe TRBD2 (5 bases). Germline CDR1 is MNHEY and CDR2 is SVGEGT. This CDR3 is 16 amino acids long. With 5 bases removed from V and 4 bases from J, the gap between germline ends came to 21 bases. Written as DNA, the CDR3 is TGTGCCAGCAGTGAAGTACGTCGGGTATCGGGGTACGAGCAGTACTTC. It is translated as CASSEVRRVSGYEQYF.

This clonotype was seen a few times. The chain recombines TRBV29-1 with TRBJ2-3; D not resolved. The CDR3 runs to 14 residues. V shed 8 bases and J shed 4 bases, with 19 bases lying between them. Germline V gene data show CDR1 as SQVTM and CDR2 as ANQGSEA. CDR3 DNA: TGCAGCTCAGTAAGGATGAGTCTCCCAGATACGCAGTATTTT. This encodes CSSVRMSLPDTQYF.

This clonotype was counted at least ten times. The CDR3 coding sequence is TGTGCCAGCAGTTATGGGGGGGTACCCTACGAGCAGTACTTC. Its protein is CASSYGGVPYEQYF. The chain carries TRBV6-2 or TRBV6-3 and TRBJ2-7; 7 bases are a match to TRBD2. Germline loops: CDR1 MNHEY, CDR2 SVGEGT. The J segment lost 2 bases and the V segment lost 3 bases, leaving 4 bases of the junction unmatched. This CDR3 is 14 amino acids long.

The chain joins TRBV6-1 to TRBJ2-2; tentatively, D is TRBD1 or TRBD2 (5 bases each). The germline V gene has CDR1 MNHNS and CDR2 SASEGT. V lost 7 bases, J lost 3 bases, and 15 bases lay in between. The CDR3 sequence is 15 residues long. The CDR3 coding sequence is TGTGCCAGCAACTTGCGAGTGGGGGACACCGGGGAGCTGTTTTTT. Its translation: CASNLRVGDTGELFF.

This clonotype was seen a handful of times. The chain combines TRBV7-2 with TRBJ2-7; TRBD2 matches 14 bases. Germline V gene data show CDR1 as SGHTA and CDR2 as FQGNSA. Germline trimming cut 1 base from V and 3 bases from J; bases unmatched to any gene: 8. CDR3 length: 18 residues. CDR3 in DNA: TGTGCCAGCAGCTTAGGGGTGCCCGGGACTAGCGGGAGCTACGAGCAGTACTTC. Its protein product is CASSLGVPGTSGSYEQYF.

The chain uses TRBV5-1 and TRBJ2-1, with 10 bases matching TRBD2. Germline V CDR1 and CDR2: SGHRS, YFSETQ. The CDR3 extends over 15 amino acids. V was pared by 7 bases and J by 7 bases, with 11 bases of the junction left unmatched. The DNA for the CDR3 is TGCGCCAGCGAAATCGGGACTAGCGCAAATAATGAGCAGTTCTTC. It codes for CASEIGTSANNEQFF.

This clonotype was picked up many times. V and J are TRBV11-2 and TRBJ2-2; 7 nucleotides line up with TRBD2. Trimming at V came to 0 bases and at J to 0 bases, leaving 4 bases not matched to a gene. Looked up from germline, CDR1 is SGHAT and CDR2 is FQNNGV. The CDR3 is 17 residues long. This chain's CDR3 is CASSLEVAGTNTGELFF. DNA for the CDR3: TGTGCCAGCAGCTTAGAGGTAGCGGGTACGAACACCGGGGAGCTGTTTTTT.

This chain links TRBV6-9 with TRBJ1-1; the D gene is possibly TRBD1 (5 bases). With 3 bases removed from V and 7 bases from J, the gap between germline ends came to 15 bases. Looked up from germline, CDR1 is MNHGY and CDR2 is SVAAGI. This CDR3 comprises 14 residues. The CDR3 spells CASSYEGRGGEAFF. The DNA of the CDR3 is TGTGCCAGCAGTTACGAAGGGAGGGGTGGTGAAGCTTTCTTT.

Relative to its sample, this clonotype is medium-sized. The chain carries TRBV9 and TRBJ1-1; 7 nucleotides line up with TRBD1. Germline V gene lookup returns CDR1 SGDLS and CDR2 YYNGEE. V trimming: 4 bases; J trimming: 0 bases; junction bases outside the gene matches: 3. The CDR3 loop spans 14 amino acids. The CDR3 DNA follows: TGTGCCAGCAGCCAGGGACAGATGAACACTGAAGCTTTCTTT. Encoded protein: CASSQGQMNTEAFF.

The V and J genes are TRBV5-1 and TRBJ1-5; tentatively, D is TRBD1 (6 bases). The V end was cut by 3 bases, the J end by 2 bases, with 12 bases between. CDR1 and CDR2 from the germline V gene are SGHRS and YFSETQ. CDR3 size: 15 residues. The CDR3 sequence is CASSSWPGGNQPQHF. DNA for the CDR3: TGCGCCAGCAGCTCATGGCCAGGGGGCAATCAGCCCCAGCATTTT.

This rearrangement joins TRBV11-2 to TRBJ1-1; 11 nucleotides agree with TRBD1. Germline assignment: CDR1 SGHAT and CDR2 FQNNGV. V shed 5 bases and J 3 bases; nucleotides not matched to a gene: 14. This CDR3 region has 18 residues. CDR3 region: CASSPRTGGGRMDTEAFF. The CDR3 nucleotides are TGTGCCAGCAGCCCCCGGACAGGGGGCGGTAGAATGGACACTGAAGCTTTCTTT.

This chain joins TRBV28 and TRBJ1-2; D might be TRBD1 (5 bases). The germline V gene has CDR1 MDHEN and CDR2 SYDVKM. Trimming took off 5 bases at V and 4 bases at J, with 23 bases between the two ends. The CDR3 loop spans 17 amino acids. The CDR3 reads CASSRDGHRPSVYGYTF. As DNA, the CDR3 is TGTGCCAGCAGTCGTGACGGACACCGCCCGAGCGTCTATGGCTACACCTTC.